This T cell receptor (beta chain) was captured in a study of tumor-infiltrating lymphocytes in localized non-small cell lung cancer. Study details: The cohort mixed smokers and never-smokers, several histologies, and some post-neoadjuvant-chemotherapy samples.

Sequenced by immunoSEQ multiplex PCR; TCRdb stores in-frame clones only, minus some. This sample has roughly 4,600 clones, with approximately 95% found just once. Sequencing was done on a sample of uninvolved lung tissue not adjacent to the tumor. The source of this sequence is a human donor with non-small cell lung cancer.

CDR3 loop: CASSAGTRPQHF. DNA for the CDR3: TGTGCCAGCAGCGCCGGGACACGGCCCCAGCATTTT. The chain couples TRBV25-1 to TRBJ1-5, with D possibly TRBD1 on 6 matching bases. This CDR3 is 12 amino acids long. Trimming cost V 6 bases and J 9 bases, with 12 bases left between them. Germline V gene data show CDR1 as MGHDK and CDR2 as SYGVNS.